The rows below give T cell receptor beta chains drawn from one sample of a study of T cells after yellow fever vaccination. TCRdb re-derived calls from the 5' RACE reads in MiXCR, one entry per CDR3 protein. The sample lists 360,000 or so distinct CDR3 sequences, around a tenth occurring once. Sequenced material: PBMCs, taken on the day of the first yellow fever vaccination. The receptors come from a man younger than 35 who received the YFV17D yellow fever vaccine. Both conserved end residues are part of each CDR3. D genes are given only for firm matches. Some rows have no size entry. The others give once, few or many, or a class for an expanded clone.

D gene	J gene	clone size	V gene	CDR3 protein	CDR3 DNA
TRBD2	TRBJ2-1	few	TRBV6-1	CASRSPSGGPFSYNEQFF	TGTGCCAGCAGGTCTCCTAGCGGGGGGCCTTTCTCCTACAATGAGCAGTTCTTC
TRBD2	TRBJ2-1	few	TRBV5-1	CASSFSGTSGGFSYNEQFF	TGCGCCAGCAGCTTTTCCGGGACTAGCGGGGGCTTCTCCTACAATGAGCAGTTCTTC
.	TRBJ1-2	few	TRBV15	CATSTNYGYTF	TGTGCCACCAGCACTAACTATGGCTACACCTTC
.	TRBJ1-1	few	TRBV11-2	CASSPQGSWITEAFF	TGTGCCAGCAGCCCGCAGGGCAGTTGGATCACTGAAGCTTTCTTT
.	TRBJ1-1	.	TRBV30	CAWRLTVEAFF	TGTGCCTGGAGGCTCACAGTTGAAGCTTTCTTT
TRBD2	TRBJ2-3	few	TRBV5-1	CASSSGGMDTQYF	TGCGCCAGCAGCAGCGGGGGGATGGATACGCAGTATTTT
.	TRBJ2-2	once	TRBV5-1	CASSGSRNTGELFF	TGCGCCAGCAGCGGGAGCCGCAACACCGGGGAGCTGTTTTTT
TRBD1	TRBJ1-1	.	TRBV11-2	CASSIYRGRTEAFF	TGTGCCAGCAGCATTTACAGGGGGAGAACTGAAGCTTTCTTT
.	TRBJ1-1	.	TRBV7-3	CASRDNWGTEAFF	TGTGCCAGCAGGGATAACTGGGGAACTGAAGCTTTCTTT
.	TRBJ2-3	few	TRBV12-5	CASGPGGPDTQYF	TGTGCTAGTGGGCCTGGGGGACCAGATACGCAGTATTTT
.	TRBJ2-5	few	TRBV10-3	CAISLGGASGRQETQYF	TGTGCCATCAGTCTAGGCGGGGCCTCGGGGAGGCAAGAGACCCAGTACTTC
.	TRBJ2-3	few	TRBV7-2	CASRRYRDTQYF	TGTGCCAGCAGGAGATACAGAGATACGCAGTATTTT
TRBD1	TRBJ1-5	few	TRBV7-2	CASSARAGGGNQPQHF	TGTGCCAGCAGCGCGCGGGCAGGGGGGGGGAATCAGCCCCAGCATTTT
.	TRBJ2-3	few	TRBV20-1	CSAAAVAVWSGPTDTQYF	TGCAGTGCTGCCGCCGTCGCCGTGTGGAGTGGGCCCACAGATACGCAGTATTTT
TRBD1	TRBJ2-5	.	TRBV5-1	CASSSTGYGVQETQYF	TGCGCCAGCAGCTCGACAGGGTACGGGGTCCAAGAGACCCAGTACTTC
TRBD1	TRBJ1-5	few	TRBV10-3	CAISKQGADQPQHF	TGTGCCATCAGCAAACAGGGGGCGGATCAGCCCCAGCATTTT
TRBD1	TRBJ1-6	.	TRBV20-1	CSAARTGRRSPLHF	TGCAGTGCTGCCCGGACAGGGAGGCGTTCACCCCTCCACTTT
.	TRBJ1-1	few	TRBV20-1	CSASPRGTGSSEAFF	TGCAGTGCTAGCCCTCGGGGTACGGGGTCGTCTGAAGCTTTCTTT
TRBD2	TRBJ2-1	.	TRBV25-1	CASGLAGGDEQFF	TGTGCCAGCGGACTAGCGGGTGGGGATGAGCAGTTCTTC
.	TRBJ1-5	.	TRBV5-5	CASSLGRDYQPQHF	TGTGCCAGCAGCTTGGGCAGGGATTATCAGCCCCAGCATTTT
.	TRBJ2-3	.	TRBV29-1	CSVRPFRAADTQYF	TGCAGCGTAAGACCGTTCCGAGCGGCAGATACGCAGTATTTT
TRBD2	TRBJ2-3	few	TRBV5-1	CASSLYGLAGGPADTQYF	TGCGCCAGCAGCTTGTACGGACTAGCGGGGGGGCCAGCAGATACGCAGTATTTT
.	TRBJ1-3	.	TRBV7-8	CASSWTESSGNTIYF	TGTGCCAGCAGCTGGACCGAAAGCTCTGGAAACACCATATATTTT
.	TRBJ1-3	few	TRBV5-5	CASSWTIFSGGNTIYF	TGTGCCAGCAGCTGGACGATCTTCTCGGGAGGAAACACCATATATTTT
.	TRBJ2-7	.	TRBV11-2	CASSSRTIYEQYF	TGTGCCAGCAGCTCCCGGACCATCTACGAGCAGTACTTC
.	TRBJ1-5	.	TRBV30	CAWSLSDNQPQHF	TGTGCCTGGAGTTTGTCAGACAATCAGCCCCAGCATTTT